This is a list of T cell receptor beta chains from one sample in a study of beta chain features in type 1 diabetes. Assay: immunoSEQ multiplex PCR; the TCRdb copy retains only in-frame clones and omits some. The sample holds some 44,000 clones, roughly 70% seen once. The sample was Tregs from blood. These receptors all stem from a young woman with type 1 diabetes. Each CDR3 is given with its conserved first and last residue. The order of the fields is clone size, D gene, J gene, V gene, CDR3 DNA, CDR3 protein. D genes are given only for firm matches. Clone sizes are given selectively: once, few, many, or a class where the clone is expanded.

>-|-|TRBJ2-2|TRBV7-2
TGTGCCAGCAGCTTATATCGGGGGGCGGCCACCGGGGAGCTGTTTTTT
CASSLYRGAATGELFF
>-|TRBD1|TRBJ1-1|TRBV7-6
TGTGCCAGCAGCTTATTAACTCAGGGGGCAAACACTGAAGCTTTCTTT
CASSLLTQGANTEAFF
>-|TRBD1|TRBJ1-4|TRBV5-4
TGTGCCAGCAGCTCGGGAAAGGGGGCAGGTTCTGAAAAACTGTTTTTT
CASSSGKGAGSEKLFF
>-|TRBD2|TRBJ2-7|TRBV30
TGTGCCTGGAACCGCGGGACTAGCGGGAGGGCCAATTACGAGCAGTACTTC
CAWNRGTSGRANYEQYF
>once|TRBD2|TRBJ2-2|TRBV6-5
TGTGCCAGCAGGGGACTAGCGGGCCCCGGGGAGCTGTTTTTT
CASRGLAGPGELFF
>-|-|TRBJ1-5|TRBV28
TGTGCCAGCAGTTTTAGATACTCCAATCAGCCCCAGCATTTT
CASSFRYSNQPQHF
>-|-|TRBJ1-5|TRBV7-9
TGTGCCAGCAGTCTCCAAGGAGATCAGCCCCAGCATTTT
CASSLQGDQPQHF
>-|-|TRBJ1-2|TRBV5-1
TGCGCCAGCAGCTTGAGCGGGGGGCGTCCCTATGGCTACACCTTC
CASSLSGGRPYGYTF
>-|-|TRBJ1-5|TRBV6-6
TGTGCCAGCGGGAGGGCGAATCAGCCCCAGCATTTT
CASGRANQPQHF
>-|-|TRBJ1-5|TRBV7-9
TGTGCCAGCAGCCCCGTCCCGGGACAGCCCCAGCATTTT
CASSPVPGQPQHF
>few|TRBD1|TRBJ1-2|TRBV11-2
TGTGCCAGCAGCCTTAGATCTCGGACAGGCGTTAGCTTCCTTCCAGGCTACACCTTC
CASSLRSRTGVSFLPGYTF
>-|-|TRBJ1-2|TRBV5-1
TGCGCCAGCAGCCTCGGGGACAACTTCTACACCTTC
CASSLGDNFYTF
>-|TRBD2|TRBJ2-1|TRBV13
TGTGCCAGCAGCTTACTAGGACTAGCGGGGGGGCCATTGGATAATGAGCAGTTCTTC
CASSLLGLAGGPLDNEQFF